The sequence of this T cell receptor (beta chain) was determined in a study of CD8 T cells in ankylosing spondylitis. This clonotype has just a few counts. CDR3 length: 15 amino acids. From germline, CDR1 is SGHTA and CDR2 FQGNSA. Trimming took off 5 bases at V and 4 bases at J, with 15 bases between the two ends. TCRdb redid the calling of the 5' RACE reads with MiXCR, one entry per CDR3 protein. Found here are about 52,000 distinct CDR3 sequences, approximately 8% of them singletons; the top ten hold around 8.7%. Input material: blood, either unsorted or a sorted T cell fraction (not recorded which). The chain employs TRBV7-2 and TRBJ1-5; tentatively, D is TRBD1 (5 bases). This receptor was obtained from a female donor with ankylosing spondylitis or in good health (not recorded which). The CDR3 sequence: CASSREGTGNQPQHF. The CDR3 DNA is TGTGCCAGCAGCCGCGAAGGCACAGGAAATCAGCCCCAGCATTTT.